These T cell receptor beta chains were read from a single sample in a study of cytomegalovirus exposure and HLA in healthy donors. Sequencing was performed with immunoSEQ multiplex PCR; in TCRdb, only in-frame clones are kept and a portion is missing. The sample contains under 200,000 clones, around 78% of which appear only once. The specimen was PBMCs. The receptors derive from a woman aged 30 to 39 in good health and CMV-seropositive. Each CDR3 is given with its conserved first and last residue. A D gene is named only where the DNA matches it firmly. Some rows mark clone size as missing; the rest say once, few, many or name a class of expanded clone.

D: NA; J: TRBJ1-6; V: TRBV10-1; size: few; CDR3: CASPEGGQGRSPLHF; DNA: TGCGCCAGCCCCGAGGGGGGGCAGGGACGTTCACCCCTCCACTTT
D: TRBD1; J: TRBJ1-2; V: TRBV2; size: once; CDR3: CATETGAGYGYTF; DNA: TGTGCCACTGAGACAGGGGCCGGCTATGGCTACACCTTC
D: NA; J: TRBJ1-5; V: TRBV12-2; size: NA; CDR3: CASRLVLEDRNQPQHF; DNA: TGTGCAAGTCGCTTAGTCCTAGAGGACAGGAATCAGCCCCAGCATTTT
D: NA; J: TRBJ2-3; V: TRBV7-9; size: NA; CDR3: CASSLAPPRPDTQYF; DNA: TGTGCCAGCAGCTTAGCCCCTCCTAGGCCAGATACGCAGTATTTT
D: NA; J: TRBJ1-2; V: TRBV27; size: NA; CDR3: CASSYRDSHYGYTF; DNA: TGTGCCAGCAGCTACAGGGATTCTCACTATGGCTACACCTTC
D: TRBD2; J: TRBJ2-7; V: TRBV5-4; size: NA; CDR3: CASSEGLADFYEQYF; DNA: TGTGCCAGCAGCGAGGGACTAGCGGATTTTTACGAGCAGTACTTC
D: NA; J: TRBJ1-2; V: TRBV7-9; size: NA; CDR3: CASSRPGQPQPYGYTF; DNA: TGTGCCAGCAGCCGACCAGGACAGCCCCAGCCCTATGGCTACACCTTC
D: TRBD2; J: TRBJ2-1; V: TRBV9; size: NA; CDR3: CASSVLAGGPDEQFF; DNA: TGTGCCAGCAGCGTTCTAGCGGGGGGGCCGGATGAGCAGTTCTTC
D: TRBD1; J: TRBJ1-6; V: TRBV6-1; size: NA; CDR3: CASSDPRGVYNSPLHF; DNA: TGTGCCAGCAGTGATCCCAGGGGGGTCTATAATTCACCCCTCCACTTT
D: TRBD2; J: TRBJ2-5; V: TRBV5-5; size: NA; CDR3: CASSFGLAGRETQYF; DNA: TGTGCCAGCAGCTTCGGACTAGCGGGGCGAGAGACCCAGTACTTC
D: TRBD2; J: TRBJ2-3; V: TRBV5-1; size: NA; CDR3: CASTARGLAGTDTQYF; DNA: TGCGCCAGCACCGCGAGGGGACTAGCGGGCACAGATACGCAGTATTTT
D: TRBD1; J: TRBJ1-5; V: TRBV7-9; size: NA; CDR3: CASSLGQGAGNQPQHF; DNA: TGTGCCAGCAGCTTAGGACAGGGGGCGGGCAATCAGCCCCAGCATTTT
D: NA; J: TRBJ2-7; V: TRBV6-5; size: NA; CDR3: CASSYFRDYEQYF; DNA: TGTGCCAGCAGTTATTTTAGGGACTACGAGCAGTACTTC
D: TRBD1; J: TRBJ1-2; V: TRBV2; size: NA; CDR3: CASRDRGSGNYGYTF; DNA: TGTGCCAGCAGGGACAGGGGGAGTGGTAACTATGGCTACACCTTC
D: TRBD1; J: TRBJ1-1; V: TRBV4-3; size: NA; CDR3: CASSPRQGLRNTEAFF; DNA: TGCGCCAGCAGCCCCAGACAGGGCCTAAGGAACACTGAAGCTTTCTTT
D: TRBD2; J: TRBJ2-1; V: TRBV6-5; size: NA; CDR3: CASRHLAGAYNEQFF; DNA: TGTGCCAGCAGACATCTAGCGGGGGCCTACAATGAGCAGTTCTTC
D: NA; J: TRBJ2-5; V: TRBV28; size: NA; CDR3: CASSPRGSPEETQYF; DNA: TGTGCCAGCAGCCCCCGGGGGAGTCCCGAAGAGACCCAGTACTTC
D: NA; J: TRBJ2-7; V: TRBV18; size: NA; CDR3: CASSPRRGYEQYF; DNA: TGTGCCAGCTCACCCCGAAGGGGCTACGAGCAGTACTTC
D: NA; J: TRBJ1-4; V: TRBV28; size: NA; CDR3: CASRGGGEKLFF; DNA: TGTGCCAGCAGGGGTGGCGGGGAAAAACTGTTTTTT
D: TRBD1; J: TRBJ1-3; V: TRBV27; size: NA; CDR3: CASSRTGGNSGNTIYF; DNA: TGTGCCAGCAGTCGGACAGGGGGTAACTCTGGAAACACCATATATTTT
D: NA; J: TRBJ1-1; V: TRBV4-2; size: few; CDR3: CASSQDLLGERTEAFF; DNA: TGTGCCAGCAGCCAAGATCTATTAGGGGAAAGGACTGAAGCTTTCTTT
D: NA; J: TRBJ1-1; V: TRBV15; size: NA; CDR3: CATSRENTEAFF; DNA: TGTGCCACCAGCCGGGAAAACACTGAAGCTTTCTTT
D: TRBD1; J: TRBJ2-1; V: TRBV20-1; size: NA; CDR3: CSASDRVGQFF; DNA: TGCAGTGCTTCCGACAGGGTTGGTCAGTTCTTC
D: NA; J: TRBJ1-4; V: TRBV4-1; size: NA; CDR3: CASSQDISGVATNEKLFF; DNA: TGCGCCAGCAGCCAAGATATTTCCGGAGTTGCAACTAATGAAAAACTGTTTTTT